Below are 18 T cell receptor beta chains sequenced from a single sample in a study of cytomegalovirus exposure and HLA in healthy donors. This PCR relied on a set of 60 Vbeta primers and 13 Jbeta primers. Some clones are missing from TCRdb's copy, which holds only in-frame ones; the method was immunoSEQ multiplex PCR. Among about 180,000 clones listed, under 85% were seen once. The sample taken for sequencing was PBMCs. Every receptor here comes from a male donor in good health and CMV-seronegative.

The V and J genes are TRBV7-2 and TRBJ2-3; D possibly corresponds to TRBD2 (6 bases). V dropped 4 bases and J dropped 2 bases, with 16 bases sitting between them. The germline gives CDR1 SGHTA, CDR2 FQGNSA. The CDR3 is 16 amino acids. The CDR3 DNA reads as TGTGCCAGCAGCTCCTTCGGTAGCGGCTCCACAGATACGCAGTATTTT. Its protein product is CASSSFGSGSTDTQYF.

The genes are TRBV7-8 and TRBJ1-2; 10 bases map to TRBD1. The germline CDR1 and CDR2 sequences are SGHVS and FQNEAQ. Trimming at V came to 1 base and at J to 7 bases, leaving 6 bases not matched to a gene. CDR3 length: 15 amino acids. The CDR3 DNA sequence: TGTGCCAGCAGCTTAGGGGGACAGGGGCTGCTTGGCTACACCTTC. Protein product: CASSLGGQGLLGYTF.

The DNA for the CDR3 is TGCAGCGGACGGACTAGCGGTGTGTACGAGCAGTACTTC. Residues: CSGRTSGVYEQYF. This chain uses TRBV29-1 with TRBJ2-7; 10 bases align to TRBD2. The germline V gene has CDR1 SQVTM and CDR2 ANQGSEA. V shed 7 bases, J shed 4 bases, and the junction held 7 bases outside the gene matches. The CDR3 runs to 13 residues.

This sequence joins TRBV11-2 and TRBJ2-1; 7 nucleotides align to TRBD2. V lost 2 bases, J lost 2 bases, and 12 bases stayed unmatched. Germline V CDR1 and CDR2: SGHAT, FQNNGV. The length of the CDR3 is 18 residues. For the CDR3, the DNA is TGTGCCAGCAGCTTATTCCTGGGGGGAGCGGGGACCTACAATGAGCAGTTCTTC. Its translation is CASSLFLGGAGTYNEQFF. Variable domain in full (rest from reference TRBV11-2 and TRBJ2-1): EAGVAQSPRYKIIEKRQSVAFWCNPISGHATLYWYQQILGQGPKLLIQFQNNGVVDDSQLPKDRFSAERLKGVDSTLKIQPAKLEDSAVYLCASSLFLGGAGTYNEQFFGPGTRLTVL.

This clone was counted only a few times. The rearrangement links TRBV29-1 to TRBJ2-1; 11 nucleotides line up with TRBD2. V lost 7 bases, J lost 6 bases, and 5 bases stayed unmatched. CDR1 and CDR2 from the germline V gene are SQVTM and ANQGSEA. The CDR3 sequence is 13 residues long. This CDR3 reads CSARTSGFNEQFF. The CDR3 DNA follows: TGCAGCGCACGGACTAGCGGGTTCAATGAGCAGTTCTTC.

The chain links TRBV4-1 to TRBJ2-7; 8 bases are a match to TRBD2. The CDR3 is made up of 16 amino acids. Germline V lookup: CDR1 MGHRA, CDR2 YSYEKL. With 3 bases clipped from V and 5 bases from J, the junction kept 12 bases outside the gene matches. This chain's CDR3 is CASSHPRGGRWDEQYF. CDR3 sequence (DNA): TGCGCCAGCAGCCACCCCCGGGGGGGGCGCTGGGACGAGCAGTACTTC.

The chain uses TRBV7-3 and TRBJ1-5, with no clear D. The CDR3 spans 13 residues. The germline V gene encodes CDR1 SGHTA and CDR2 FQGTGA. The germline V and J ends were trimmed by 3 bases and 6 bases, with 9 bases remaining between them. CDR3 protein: CASSFFSGQPQHF. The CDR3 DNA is TGTGCCAGCAGCTTCTTTTCGGGTCAGCCCCAGCATTTT. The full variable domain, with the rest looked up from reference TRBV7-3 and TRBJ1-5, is GAGVSQTPSNKVTEKGKYVELRCDPISGHTALYWYRQSLGQGPEFLIYFQGTGAADDSGLPNDRFFAVRPEGSVSTLKIQRTERGDSAVYLCASSFFSGQPQHFGDGTRLSIL.

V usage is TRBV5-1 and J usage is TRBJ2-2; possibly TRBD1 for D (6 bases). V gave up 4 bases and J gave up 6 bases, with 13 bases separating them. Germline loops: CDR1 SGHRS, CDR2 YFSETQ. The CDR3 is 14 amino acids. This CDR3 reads CASSPDREAGELFF. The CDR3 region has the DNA TGCGCCAGCAGCCCGGACAGAGAGGCCGGGGAGCTGTTTTTT. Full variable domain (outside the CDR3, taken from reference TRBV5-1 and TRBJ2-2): KAGVTQTPRYLIKTRGQQVTLSCSPISGHRSVSWYQQTPGQGLQFLFEYFSETQRNKGNFPGRFSGRQFSNSRSEMNVSTLELGDSALYLCASSPDREAGELFFGEGSRLTVL.

The CDR3 sequence is CASSHSNQPQHF. In nucleotides, the CDR3 is TGTGCCAGTTCACATAGCAATCAGCCCCAGCATTTT. The chain is built from TRBV28 and TRBJ1-5; D is unresolved. The CDR3 runs 12 residues. Germline CDR1 reads MDHEN; CDR2 reads SYDVKM. The V gene lost 9 bases and the J gene lost 0 bases, with 6 bases spanning the gap.

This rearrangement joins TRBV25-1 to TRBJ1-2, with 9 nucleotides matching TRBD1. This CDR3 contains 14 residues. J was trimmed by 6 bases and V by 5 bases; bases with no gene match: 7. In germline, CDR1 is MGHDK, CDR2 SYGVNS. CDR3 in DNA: TGTGCCAGCAGTCAGGGACAGGGTTATCATGGCTACACCTTC. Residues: CASSQGQGYHGYTF.

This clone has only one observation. The CDR3 DNA follows: TGTGCCAGCAGCTCGGGACAGGGGCGCTCTGGAAACACCATATATTTT. Protein: CASSSGQGRSGNTIYF. The gene calls are TRBV7-6 and TRBJ1-3, with 10 bases identical to TRBD1. Germline CDR1 reads SGHVS; CDR2 reads FNYEAQ. The CDR3 is 16 residues long. V shed 4 bases and J 0 bases; nucleotides not matched to a gene: 3.

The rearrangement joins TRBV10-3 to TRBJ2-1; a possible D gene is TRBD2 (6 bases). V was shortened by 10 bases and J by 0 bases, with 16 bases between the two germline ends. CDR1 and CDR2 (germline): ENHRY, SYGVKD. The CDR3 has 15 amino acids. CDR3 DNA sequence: TGTGCCACCGGAGGGACCCAGAGCTCCTACAATGAGCAGTTCTTC. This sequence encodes CATGGTQSSYNEQFF.

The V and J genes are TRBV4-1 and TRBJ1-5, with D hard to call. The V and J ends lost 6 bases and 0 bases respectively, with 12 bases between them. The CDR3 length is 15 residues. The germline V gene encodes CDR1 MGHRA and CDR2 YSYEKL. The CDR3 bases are TGCGCCAGCAGTCCGCGGGAATATAGCAATCAGCCCCAGCATTTT. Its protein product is CASSPREYSNQPQHF.

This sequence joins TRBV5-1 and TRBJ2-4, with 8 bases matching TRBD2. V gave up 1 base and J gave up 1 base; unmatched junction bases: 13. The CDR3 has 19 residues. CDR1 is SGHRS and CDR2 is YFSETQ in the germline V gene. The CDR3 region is CASSLNPGLAGEAKNIQYF. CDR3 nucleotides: TGCGCCAGCAGCTTGAATCCAGGGCTAGCGGGCGAGGCCAAAAACATTCAGTACTTC. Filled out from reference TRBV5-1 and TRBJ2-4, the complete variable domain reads KAGVTQTPRYLIKTRGQQVTLSCSPISGHRSVSWYQQTPGQGLQFLFEYFSETQRNKGNFPGRFSGRQFSNSRSEMNVSTLELGDSALYLCASSLNPGLAGEAKNIQYFGAGTRLSVL.

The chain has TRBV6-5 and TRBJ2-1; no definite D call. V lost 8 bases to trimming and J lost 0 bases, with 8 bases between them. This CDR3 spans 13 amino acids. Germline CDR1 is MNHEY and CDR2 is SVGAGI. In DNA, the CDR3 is TGTGCCAGCCGGGTAAGCTCCTACAATGAGCAGTTCTTC. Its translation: CASRVSSYNEQFF.

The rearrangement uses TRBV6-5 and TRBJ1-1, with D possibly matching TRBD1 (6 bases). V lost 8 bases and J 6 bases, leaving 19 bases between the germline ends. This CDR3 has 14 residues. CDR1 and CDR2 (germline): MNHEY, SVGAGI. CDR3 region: CASAWTALYPEAFF. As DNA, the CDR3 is TGTGCCAGCGCGTGGACAGCCCTCTACCCTGAAGCTTTCTTT.

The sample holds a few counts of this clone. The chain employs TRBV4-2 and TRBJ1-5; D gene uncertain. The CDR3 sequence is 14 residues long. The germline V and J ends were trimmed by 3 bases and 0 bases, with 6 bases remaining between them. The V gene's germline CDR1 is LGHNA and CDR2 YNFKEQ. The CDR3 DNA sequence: TGTGCCAGCAGCCAGTTACTTAGCAATCAGCCCCAGCATTTT. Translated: CASSQLLSNQPQHF.

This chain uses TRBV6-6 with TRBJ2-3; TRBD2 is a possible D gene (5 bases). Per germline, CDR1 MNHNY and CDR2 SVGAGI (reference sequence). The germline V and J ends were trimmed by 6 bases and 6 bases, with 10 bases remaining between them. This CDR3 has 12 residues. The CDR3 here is CASRPLGDTQYF. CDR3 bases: TGTGCCAGCAGACCACTAGGGGATACGCAGTATTTT.